This T cell receptor beta chain was sequenced during a study of early T cells in non-severe SARS-CoV-2 infection (TCRdb year 2021). Concerning the study at large: Because TCR sequencing was done on bulk RNA from unsorted whole blood, the alpha and beta chains could not be paired.

Regarding this clonotype: Its antigen has not been determined. Per-base qualities were not stored, and no clone one base away is much larger.

CDR1 and CDR2 were assigned from the germline V gene as SGHTA and FQGNSA. The CDR3, cysteine through phenylalanine, is 15 amino acids long. Just the 45-base CDR3 DNA is kept, in frame starting at base 1. Here V drops 5 bases and J drops 3 bases, and the junction holds 7 bases not matched to any gene. This was a case-control study nested in a cohort of healthcare workers in London, UK, who had nasopharyngeal swab PCR tests and blood samples taken every week. Healthcare workers were enrolled in the week of the UK lockdown, from 23 to 31 March 2020, and were followed every week for up to about 16 weeks. The library relied on 5' RACE. This sample was sequenced with a NextSeq 500. In the TCR library protocol, unique molecular identifiers were attached to individual cDNA molecules to correct for PCR bias and sequencing error. Both TCR alpha and beta chains were sequenced, and tight co-correlation was observed between alpha and beta sequence abundances in each sample. The authors' analysis ran thus. Decombinator V4 was used to annotate the V gene, J gene and CDR3 of the TCR sequences. TCRs were defined as expanded if a significant change between any two time points was detected under a Poisson model with p below 0.0001. TCR abundances were normalised to the total number of TCRs sequenced in each sample and reported as counts per million. TRAV1-2 paired with TRAJ12, TRAJ20 or TRAJ33 defined MAIT TCRs, while TRAV10 paired with TRAJ18 defined iNKT TCRs. VDJdb, accessed on 1 November 2021, was searched for TCRs annotated for CMV, EBV and SARS-CoV-2, and TCRs annotated for more than one antigen were excluded. The raw public reads went through TCRdb reprocessing: fastp at Q25, MiXCR clone calling, in-frame beta chains kept. Rows with a matching CDR3 protein are joined into one entry that keeps the most common DNA and genes. These V and J calls originate from TCRdb's pipeline instead of the authors' own analysis. For this sample there are roughly 40,000 distinct CDR3 sequences; 5.5% to 7.5% appear just once. The ten largest clones capture roughly 12% of the sample.

Findings and caveats that apply to the study as a whole: VDJdb matching was skewed toward anti-spike CD8 responses and likely underestimated virus-specific expansions by missing private and CD4 specificities.

The specimen sequenced was whole blood. This TCR derives from an adult who was a healthcare worker with PCR-confirmed SARS-CoV-2 infection or an uninfected control (not recorded which). The V and J genes are TRBV7-2 and TRBJ2-7; 10 bases in the junction line up with TRBD2. This receptor carries the CDR3 CASSPGTSALYEQYF. The nucleotides are TGTGCCAGCAGCCCTGGGACTAGCGCTCTCTACGAGCAGTACTTC. The variable domain in full, with residues beyond the CDR3 obtained from the reference TRBV7-2 and TRBJ2-7 genes, is GAGVSQSPSNKVTEKGKDVELRCDPISGHTALYWYRQSLGQGLEFLIYFQGNSAPDKSGLPSDRFSAERTGGSVSTLTIQRTQQEDSAVYLCASSPGTSALYEQYFGPGTRLTVT.